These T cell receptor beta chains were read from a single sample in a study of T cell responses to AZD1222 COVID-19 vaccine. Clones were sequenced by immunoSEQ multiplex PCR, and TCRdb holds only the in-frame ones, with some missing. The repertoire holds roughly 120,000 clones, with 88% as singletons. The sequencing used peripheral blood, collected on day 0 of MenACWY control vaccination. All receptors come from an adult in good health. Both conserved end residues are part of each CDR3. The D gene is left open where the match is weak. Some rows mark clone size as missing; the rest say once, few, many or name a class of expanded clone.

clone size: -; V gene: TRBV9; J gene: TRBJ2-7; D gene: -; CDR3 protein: CASSPQLGPREEQYF; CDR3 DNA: TGTGCCAGCAGCCCCCAACTGGGTCCCCGTGAGGAGCAGTACTTC
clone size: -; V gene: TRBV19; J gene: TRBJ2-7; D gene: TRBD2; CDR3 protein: CASKETSGATYEQYF; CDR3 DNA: TGTGCCAGTAAGGAGACTAGCGGGGCTACCTACGAGCAGTACTTC
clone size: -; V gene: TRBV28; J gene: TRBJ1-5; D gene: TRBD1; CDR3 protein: CASSLGRGSSQPQHF; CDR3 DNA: TGTGCCAGCAGTTTAGGCAGGGGGTCAAGCCAGCCCCAGCATTTT
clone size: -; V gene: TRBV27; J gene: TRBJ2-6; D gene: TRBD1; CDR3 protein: CASSPPTGEVGANVLTF; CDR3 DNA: TGTGCCAGCAGCCCTCCGACAGGGGAGGTCGGGGCCAACGTCCTGACTTTC
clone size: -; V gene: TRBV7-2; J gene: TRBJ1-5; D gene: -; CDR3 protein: CASSLAGISNQPQHF; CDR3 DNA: TGTGCCAGCAGCTTAGCAGGGATTAGCAATCAGCCCCAGCATTTT
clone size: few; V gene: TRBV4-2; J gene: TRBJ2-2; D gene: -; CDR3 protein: CASSPREGDTGELFF; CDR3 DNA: TGTGCCAGCAGCCCCAGGGAGGGGGACACCGGGGAGCTGTTTTTT
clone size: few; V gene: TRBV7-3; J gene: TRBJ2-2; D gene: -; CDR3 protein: CASRPDSNTGELFF; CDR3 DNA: TGTGCCAGCAGACCCGACAGCAACACCGGGGAGCTGTTTTTT
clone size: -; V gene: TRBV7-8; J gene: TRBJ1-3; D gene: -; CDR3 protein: CASSRGRVSGNTIYF; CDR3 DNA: TGTGCCAGCAGCAGAGGGAGAGTCTCTGGAAACACCATATATTTT
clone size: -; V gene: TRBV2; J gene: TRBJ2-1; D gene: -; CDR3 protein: CASSDESGPRFGEQFF; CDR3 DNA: TGTGCCAGCAGTGATGAATCGGGGCCCCGTTTCGGTGAGCAGTTCTTC
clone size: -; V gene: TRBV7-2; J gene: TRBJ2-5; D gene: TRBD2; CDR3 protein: CASSLWASGSTETQYF; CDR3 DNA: TGTGCCAGCAGCCTATGGGCTAGCGGGAGCACCGAGACCCAGTACTTC
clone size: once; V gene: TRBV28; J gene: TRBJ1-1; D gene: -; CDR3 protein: CASSRRNMRSYTEAFF; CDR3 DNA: TGTGCCAGCAGTAGGCGGAACATGAGGTCATACACTGAAGCTTTCTTT
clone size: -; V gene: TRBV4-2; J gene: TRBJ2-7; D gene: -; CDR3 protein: CASSQDGEQYF; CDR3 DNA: TGTGCCAGCAGCCAAGATGGGGAGCAGTACTTC
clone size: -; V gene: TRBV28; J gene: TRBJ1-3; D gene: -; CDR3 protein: CATSRGAENTIYF; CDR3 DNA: TGTGCCACCTCTCGGGGCGCTGAAAACACCATATATTTT
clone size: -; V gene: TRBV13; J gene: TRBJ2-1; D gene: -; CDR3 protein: CASSPTGRGDNEQFF; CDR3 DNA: TGTGCCAGCAGCCCGACTGGGAGAGGGGACAATGAGCAGTTCTTC
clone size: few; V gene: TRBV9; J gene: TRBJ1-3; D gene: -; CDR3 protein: CASSGLSSGNTIYF; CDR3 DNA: TGTGCCAGCAGTGGACTGTCATCTGGAAACACCATATATTTT
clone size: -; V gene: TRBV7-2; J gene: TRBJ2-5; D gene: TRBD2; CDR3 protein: CASTPGGETQYF; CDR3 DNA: TGTGCCAGCACCCCGGGGGGAGAGACCCAGTACTTC